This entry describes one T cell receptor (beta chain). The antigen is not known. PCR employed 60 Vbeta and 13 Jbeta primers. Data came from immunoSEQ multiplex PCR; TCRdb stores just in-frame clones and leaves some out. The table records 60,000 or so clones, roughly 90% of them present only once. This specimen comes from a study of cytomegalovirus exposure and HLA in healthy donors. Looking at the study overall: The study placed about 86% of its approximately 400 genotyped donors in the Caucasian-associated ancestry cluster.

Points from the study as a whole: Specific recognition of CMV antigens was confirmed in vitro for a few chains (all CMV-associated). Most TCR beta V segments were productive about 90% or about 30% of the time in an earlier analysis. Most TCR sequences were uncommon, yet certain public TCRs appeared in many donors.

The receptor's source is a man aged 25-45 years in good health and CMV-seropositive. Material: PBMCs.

DNA of the CDR3: TGTGCCAGCAGCTTAGTCGGCGGGAGGGCCGCGGGCGGGGAGCTGTTTTTT. Residues: CASSLVGGRAAGGELFF. The chain joins TRBV11-3 to TRBJ2-2, with 9 bases fitting TRBD2. Germline V gene lookup returns CDR1 SGHNT and CDR2 YENEEA. The CDR3 spans 17 residues. The V segment lost 1 base and the J segment 7 bases; nucleotides outside the gene matches: 10.